The T cell receptor (beta chain) under discussion was sequenced for a study of cytomegalovirus exposure and HLA in healthy donors. Findings of the study overall: Looking again later, the authors saw that most CMV-associated TCR beta chains seemed HLA-restricted. Cytomegalovirus-associated status was assigned to about 160 TCR beta chains. The number of N-insertions in an Asian-associated ancestry cluster was reportedly below the roughly 660-donor mean in a later analysis.

This clone was seen more than once but under ten times. Its antigen is currently unknown. This PCR relied on a set of 60 Vbeta primers and 13 Jbeta primers. How the authors handled the data: Roughly 10 million shared chains were among approximately 80 million unique TCR beta chains counted in a later analysis. The repertoire was sequenced with immunoSEQ multiplex PCR; TCRdb's copy has only in-frame clones and lacks some. V and J calls and clone size follow that table, whereas D and trimming were derived from the DNA. This sample has 55,000 or so clones, with 80% to 85% found just once. The CDR3 extends over 14 amino acids. V lost 3 bases, J lost 0 bases, and 6 bases lay in between. Per the germline V gene, CDR1 is ENHRY and CDR2 is SYGVKD.

The TCR originated in a young man in good health and CMV-seronegative. V and J are TRBV10-3 and TRBJ1-3; D remains unclear. The sequencing sample was made of PBMCs. CDR3 sequence reads: CAISDASSGNTIYF. DNA of the CDR3: TGTGCCATCAGTGACGCCAGCTCTGGAAACACCATATATTTT.